The present T cell receptor beta chain was sequenced within a study of CD8 T cells in ankylosing spondylitis. The study, taken as a whole, reports: It appeared that ankylosing spondylitis blood was characterized by a TCR beta motif of fewer than 10 highly homologous variants.

TCRdb itself ran the 5' RACE reads through MiXCR, one entry per CDR3 protein. The data hold 380,000 or so distinct CDR3 sequences, with approximately 22% observed a single time. V lost 6 bases, J lost 5 bases, and 10 bases stayed unmatched. This CDR3 contains 14 residues. Per the germline V gene, CDR1 is SGHAT and CDR2 is FQNNGV. This clonotype showed up just a few times. The antigen is undetermined. This receptor was taken from a male donor with ankylosing spondylitis or in good health (not recorded which). Sequenced sample: blood, either unsorted or a sorted T cell fraction (not recorded which). The chain carries TRBV11-2 and TRBJ2-7; 7 positions agree with TRBD2. The CDR3 DNA is TGTGCCAGCAGAGCACTTCTGGGGAGGGACGAGCAGTACTTC. Translated: CASRALLGRDEQYF. Full variable domain (missing parts from reference TRBV11-2 and TRBJ2-7): EAGVAQSPRYKIIEKRQSVAFWCNPISGHATLYWYQQILGQGPKLLIQFQNNGVVDDSQLPKDRFSAERLKGVDSTLKIQPAKLEDSAVYLCASRALLGRDEQYFGPGTRLTVT.